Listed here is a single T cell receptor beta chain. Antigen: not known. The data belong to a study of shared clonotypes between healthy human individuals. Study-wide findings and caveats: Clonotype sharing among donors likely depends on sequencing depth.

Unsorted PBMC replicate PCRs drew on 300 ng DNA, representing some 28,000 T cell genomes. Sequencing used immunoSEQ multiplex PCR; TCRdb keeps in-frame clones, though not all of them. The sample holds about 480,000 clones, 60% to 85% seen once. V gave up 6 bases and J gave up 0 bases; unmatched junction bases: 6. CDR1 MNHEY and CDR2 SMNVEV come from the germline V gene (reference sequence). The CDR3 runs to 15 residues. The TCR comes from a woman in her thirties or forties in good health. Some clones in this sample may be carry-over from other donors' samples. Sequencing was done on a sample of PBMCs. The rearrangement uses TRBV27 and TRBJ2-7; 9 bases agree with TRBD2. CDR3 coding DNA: TGTGCCAGCAGCCCTTCGACTAGCGGCTCCTACGAGCAGTACTTC. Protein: CASSPSTSGSYEQYF.